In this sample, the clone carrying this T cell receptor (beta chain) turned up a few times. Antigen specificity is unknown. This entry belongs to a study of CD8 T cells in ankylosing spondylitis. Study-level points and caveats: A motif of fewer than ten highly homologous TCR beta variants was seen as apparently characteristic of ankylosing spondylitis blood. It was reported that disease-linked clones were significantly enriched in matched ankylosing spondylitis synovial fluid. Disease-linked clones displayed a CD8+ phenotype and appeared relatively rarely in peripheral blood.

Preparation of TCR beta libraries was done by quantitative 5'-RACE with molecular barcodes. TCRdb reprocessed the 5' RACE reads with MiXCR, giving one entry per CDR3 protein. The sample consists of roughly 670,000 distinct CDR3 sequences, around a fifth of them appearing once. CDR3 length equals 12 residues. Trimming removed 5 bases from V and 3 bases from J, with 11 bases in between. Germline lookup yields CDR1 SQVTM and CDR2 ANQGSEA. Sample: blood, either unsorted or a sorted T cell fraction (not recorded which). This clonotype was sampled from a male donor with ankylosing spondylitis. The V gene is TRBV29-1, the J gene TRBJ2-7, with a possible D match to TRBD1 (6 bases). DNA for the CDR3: TGCAGCGTTCGGACAGAGGGCTACGAGCAGTACTTC. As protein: CSVRTEGYEQYF.